These 23 T cell receptor beta chains came from one sample sequenced in a study of identical twins. TCRdb re-derived calls from the 5' RACE reads in MiXCR, one entry per CDR3 protein. The sample consists of some 570,000 distinct CDR3 sequences, approximately 20% of them appearing once. The same sample was also studied in work on yellow fever vaccine responses in identical twins.

Specimen: CD4+ T cells sorted from blood. The receptors shown here come from a young woman in good health.

The chain joins TRBV9 to TRBJ2-7, with a possible D match to TRBD1 (5 bases). There are 16 residues in the CDR3. CDR1 and CDR2 from the germline V gene are SGDLS and YYNGEE. Trimming took 0 bases from V and 4 from J, leaving 17 bases between them. This CDR3 reads CASSVAPRQTFYEQYV. As DNA, the CDR3 is TGTGCCAGCAGCGTAGCTCCACGACAGACCTTTTACGAGCAGTACGTC.

This clonotype was seen just once. V gene TRBV12-3 or TRBV12-4 combines with J gene TRBJ1-4; 9 bases match TRBD1. The CDR3 length is 16 residues. V trimming: 3 bases; J trimming: 3 bases; junction bases outside the gene matches: 5. The DNA of the CDR3 is TGTGCCAGCAGTTTTATACAGGGGGCAGCTAATGAAAAACTGTTTTTT. It encodes CASSFIQGAANEKLFF.

V is TRBV6-1 and J is TRBJ2-1; 13 bases are a match to TRBD2. Germline V CDR1 and CDR2: MNHNS, SASEGT. Trimming took 6 bases from V and 0 from J; bases not matched to a gene: 2. The CDR3 is made up of 16 amino acids. CDR3 sequence (DNA): TGTGCCAGCAGGGGACTAGCGGGAAACTCCTACAATGAGCAGTTCTTC. The encoded protein is CASRGLAGNSYNEQFF.

This clonotype is a singleton in its sample. The rearrangement links TRBV15 to TRBJ2-1, with D possibly being TRBD2 (6 bases). The CDR3 is 15 amino acids. V was trimmed by 1 base and J by 2 bases, leaving 9 bases between them. CDR1 LNHNV and CDR2 YYDKDF come from the germline V gene (reference sequence). Here the CDR3 DNA reads TGTGCCACCAGCAGAGTGGGACTTACCTACAATGAGCAGTTCTTC. Translation gives CATSRVGLTYNEQFF.

This clonotype was counted only a few times. The chain joins TRBV5-4 to TRBJ2-1; TRBD2 matches 9 bases. The CDR3 runs to 16 residues. Germline loops: CDR1 SGHNT, CDR2 YYREEE (reference sequence). The J segment lost 5 bases and the V segment lost 0 bases, leaving 6 bases of the junction unmatched. The CDR3 bases are TGTGCCAGCAGCTTGGACGGGACTAGCCGAAACAATGAGCAGTTCTTC. This codes for CASSLDGTSRNNEQFF. Filled out from reference TRBV5-4 and TRBJ2-1, the complete variable domain reads ETGVTQSPTHLIKTRGQQVTLRCSSQSGHNTVSWYQQALGQGPQFIFQYYREEENGRGNFPPRFSGLQFPNYSSELNVNALELDDSALYLCASSLDGTSRNNEQFFGPGTRLTVL.

The chain links TRBV27 to TRBJ1-6; 7 bases agree with TRBD1. The length of the CDR3 is 13 residues. Germline values: CDR1 MNHEY, CDR2 SMNVEV (reference sequence). J lost 3 bases, V lost 8 bases, and 1 base had no gene match. The CDR3 region is CASGDSYNSPLHF. For the CDR3, the DNA is TGTGCCAGCGGGGACAGCTATAATTCACCCCTCCACTTT.

The rearrangement links TRBV3-1 to TRBJ2-4; D is uncertain. The CDR3 length is 14 residues. CDR1 is LGHDT and CDR2 is YNNKEL in the germline V gene (reference sequence). Between the trimmed V and J ends, which lost 1 base and 6 bases, there was a span of 10 bases. Written as DNA, the CDR3 is TGTGCCAGCAGCCAAGCCCAACAGAGAAACATTCAGTACTTC. It yields the protein CASSQAQQRNIQYF.

This clonotype was seen only once. The J gene is TRBJ2-3, the V gene TRBV5-1; 7 bases agree with TRBD2. This CDR3 spans 16 amino acids. V shed 0 bases and J 5 bases; nucleotides not matched to a gene: 9. Germline assignment: CDR1 SGHRS and CDR2 YFSETQ. The CDR3: CASSLGKAGWGDTQYF. CDR3 DNA: TGCGCCAGCAGCTTGGGTAAAGCGGGATGGGGAGATACGCAGTATTTT.

The rearrangement uses TRBV6-5 and TRBJ2-7; D unresolved. The V gene lost 0 bases and the J gene lost 4 bases, with 13 bases spanning the gap. The CDR3 covers 15 residues. Germline V gene lookup returns CDR1 MNHEY and CDR2 SVGAGI. The CDR3 here is CASSYSVDGKYEQYF. In nucleotides, the CDR3 is TGTGCCAGCAGTTACTCAGTTGACGGAAAGTACGAGCAGTACTTC.

This clonotype was detected only a few times. CDR3 nucleotides: TGCGCCAGCAGCTCTCGGACAGGGTGGTGGGAGACCCAGTACTTC. The encoded protein is CASSSRTGWWETQYF. The rearrangement uses TRBV5-1 and TRBJ2-5, with TRBD1 identical over 8 bases. The CDR3 is made up of 15 amino acids. Germline loops: CDR1 SGHRS, CDR2 YFSETQ. V lost 3 bases and J lost 5; bases outside the gene matches: 9.

The sample holds many counts of this clonotype. The chain recombines TRBV12-5 with TRBJ2-1; a possible D gene is TRBD2 (5 bases). Germline CDR1 and CDR2: LGHNT and FRNRAP. This CDR3 is 16 amino acids long. V gave up 6 bases and J gave up 8 bases, with 23 bases separating them. The CDR3 nucleotides are TGTGCTAGTGGGACCCAGAGGGTAATTGGCGAGGATGAGCAGTTCTTC. Its protein product is CASGTQRVIGEDEQFF.

The J gene is TRBJ1-1, the V gene TRBV6-5, with TRBD1 as a possible D gene (5 bases). The length of the CDR3 is 16 residues. V was cut by 4 bases and J by 0 bases, with 15 bases left in between. Germline CDR1 reads MNHEY; CDR2 reads SVGAGI. Here the CDR3 DNA reads TGTGCCAGCAGTTTCTCTGGTGGGACGGTGAACACTGAAGCTTTCTTT. The encoded protein is CASSFSGGTVNTEAFF.

The chain joins TRBV10-3 to TRBJ2-5, with D possibly matching TRBD1 (6 bases). Trimming left V 4 bases short and J 5 bases short, with 8 bases between. The CDR3 consists of 12 residues. Germline V gene sequence: CDR1 ENHRY, CDR2 SYGVKD. The DNA of the CDR3 is TGTGCCATCAGTGGTGACAGGGAGACCCAGTACTTC. Protein product: CAISGDRETQYF.

A few counts support this clonotype. The V call is TRBV3-1, the J call TRBJ2-3; possibly TRBD1 for D (5 bases). This CDR3 has 14 amino acids. Trimming pared 4 bases from V and 2 bases from J, leaving 10 bases between. Germline CDR1 LGHDT, CDR2 YNNKEL (reference sequence). CDR3 coding DNA: TGTGCCAGCAGCCCTCGACAGACCACAGATACGCAGTATTTT. Translated: CASSPRQTTDTQYF.

The genes are TRBV15 and TRBJ1-2, with D possibly TRBD1 on 6 matching bases. Germline loops: CDR1 LNHNV, CDR2 YYDKDF (reference sequence). The ends were cut back, 7 bases at V and 4 bases at J, with 16 bases in the middle. The length of the CDR3 is 14 residues. In DNA form, the CDR3 reads TGTGCCACCACTCCGGACAGTTCCAGCTATGGCTACACCTTC. It translates to CATTPDSSSYGYTF.

V is TRBV7-3 and J is TRBJ1-1; D not resolved. This CDR3 is built from 13 residues. Trimming left V 4 bases short and J 0 bases short, with 6 bases between. CDR1 is SGHTA and CDR2 is FQGTGA in the germline V gene. The CDR3 nucleotides are TGTGCCAGCAGCTCCTTAGTGAACACTGAAGCTTTCTTT. It yields the protein CASSSLVNTEAFF.

Many counts were recorded for this clonotype. This sequence joins TRBV4-2 and TRBJ2-1; 7 bases align to TRBD2. This CDR3 comprises 19 residues. J lost 0 bases, V lost 0 bases, and 11 bases had no gene match. Germline V gene sequence: CDR1 LGHNA, CDR2 YNFKEQ. CDR3 sequence (DNA): TGTGCCAGCAGCCAAGATTCGGCCGGTGCGGGGGTCTCCTACAATGAGCAGTTCTTC. Encoded protein: CASSQDSAGAGVSYNEQFF.

In this sample, this clonotype turned up a few times. The V and J genes are TRBV2 and TRBJ2-2; 8 bases match TRBD2. The germline V gene encodes CDR1 SNHLY and CDR2 FYNNEI. Germline trimming cut 3 bases from V and 1 base from J; bases unmatched to any gene: 4. This CDR3 contains 16 residues. For the CDR3, the DNA is TGTGCCAGCAGTGATCCCCTAGCGGGGAACACCGGGGAGCTGTTTTTT. Its translation is CASSDPLAGNTGELFF.

This clonotype was detected only a few times. V usage is TRBV20-1 and J usage is TRBJ2-5, with 7 nucleotides matching TRBD1. V shed 6 bases, J shed 3 bases, and the junction held 13 bases outside the gene matches. The CDR3 loop spans 15 amino acids. The germline gives CDR1 DFQATT, CDR2 SNEGSKA (reference sequence). CDR3 sequence reads: CSAPVRGRVEETQYF. Written as DNA, the CDR3 is TGCAGTGCCCCCGTAAGGGGGCGAGTGGAAGAGACCCAGTACTTC.

This chain connects TRBV2 to TRBJ2-1; 10 nucleotides align to TRBD2. The V gene's germline CDR1 is SNHLY and CDR2 FYNNEI. This CDR3 comprises 14 residues. V lost 5 bases and J lost 3; bases outside the gene matches: 1. The CDR3 protein is CASSRLAGYNEQFF. The CDR3 region has the DNA TGTGCCAGCAGTAGACTAGCGGGCTACAATGAGCAGTTCTTC.

This chain joins TRBV7-2 and TRBJ1-1; D unresolved. Between the trimmed V and J ends, which lost 5 bases and 3 bases, there was a span of 13 bases. The CDR3 consists of 14 residues. Germline loops: CDR1 SGHTA, CDR2 FQGNSA. DNA of the CDR3: TGTGCCAGCAGCCCCTCTGTGGGTGACACTGAAGCTTTCTTT. This codes for CASSPSVGDTEAFF.

V and J are TRBV12-3 or TRBV12-4 and TRBJ1-3, with a tentative D call TRBD1 (6 bases). CDR3 size: 16 residues. The V end was cut by 7 bases, the J end by 0 bases, with 16 bases between. The CDR3 region has the DNA TGTGCCAGCACCCCCCGGGGACAACTCTCTGGAAACACCATATATTTT. It translates to CASTPRGQLSGNTIYF.

The chain joins TRBV4-1 to TRBJ1-5; 8 bases are a match to TRBD1. J gave up 7 bases and V 0 bases, and 11 bases lay outside the gene matches. The germline CDR1 and CDR2 sequences are MGHRA and YSYEKL. There are 17 residues in the CDR3. The CDR3 DNA reads TGCGCCAGCAGCCAAGATCCCGGACAGGGTGGATGGCAGCCCCAGCATTTT. Protein sequence: CASSQDPGQGGWQPQHF.